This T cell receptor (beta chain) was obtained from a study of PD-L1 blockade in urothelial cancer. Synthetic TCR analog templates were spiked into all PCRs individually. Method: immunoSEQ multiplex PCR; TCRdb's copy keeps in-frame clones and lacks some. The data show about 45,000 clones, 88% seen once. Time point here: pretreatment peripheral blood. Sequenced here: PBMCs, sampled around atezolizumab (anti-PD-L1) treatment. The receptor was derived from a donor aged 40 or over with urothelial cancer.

CDR3 nucleotide sequence: TGTGCCAGCAGCTTATATGACAGCGGGGGCTACACCTTC. This encodes CASSLYDSGGYTF. The chain links TRBV7-3 to TRBJ1-2; possible D gene TRBD1, 5 bases. The germline V gene has CDR1 SGHTA and CDR2 FQGTGA. CDR3 length equals 13 residues. Trimming removed 2 bases from V and 8 bases from J, with 12 bases in between.